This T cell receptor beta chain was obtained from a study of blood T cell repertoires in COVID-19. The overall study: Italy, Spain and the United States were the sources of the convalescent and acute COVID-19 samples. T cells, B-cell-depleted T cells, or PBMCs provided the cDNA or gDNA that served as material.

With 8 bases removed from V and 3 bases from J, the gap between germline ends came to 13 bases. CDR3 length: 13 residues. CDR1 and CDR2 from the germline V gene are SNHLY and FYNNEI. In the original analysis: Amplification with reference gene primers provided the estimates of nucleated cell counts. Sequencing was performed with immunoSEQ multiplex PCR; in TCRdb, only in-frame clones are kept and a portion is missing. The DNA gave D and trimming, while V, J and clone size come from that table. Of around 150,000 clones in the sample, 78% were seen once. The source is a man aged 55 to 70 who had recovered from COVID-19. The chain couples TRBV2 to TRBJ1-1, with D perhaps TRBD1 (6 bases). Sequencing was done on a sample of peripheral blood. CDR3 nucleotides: TGTGCCAGCGGCAAACAGGGCTACACTGAAGCTTTCTTT. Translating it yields CASGKQGYTEAFF. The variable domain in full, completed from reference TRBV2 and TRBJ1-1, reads EPEVTQTPSHQVTQMGQEVILRCVPISNHLYFYWYRQILGQKVEFLVSFYNNEISEKSEIFDDQFSVERPDGSNFTLKIRSTKLEDSAMYFCASGKQGYTEAFFGQGTRLTVV.